At least ten counts were recorded for the clone carrying this TCR beta chain. The V and J ends lost 4 bases and 4 bases respectively, with 11 bases between them. Germline-derived CDR1 and CDR2 are SGHTA and FQGNSA. There are 13 residues in the CDR3. TCRdb redid the calling of the RT-PCR reads with MiXCR, one entry per CDR3 protein. The sample includes approximately 720,000 distinct CDR3 sequences, 12% to 15% of them seen just once. The rearrangement joins TRBV7-2 to TRBJ2-7; the D gene is possibly TRBD2 (7 bases). The specimen sequenced was memory CD4+ T cells from blood. The TCR was taken from a female donor in good health, serving as a healthy control. The CDR3 nucleotides are TGTGCCAGCAGCTCAGGGGAGGGGTACGAGCAGTACTTC. Translating gives CASSSGEGYEQYF.